This T cell receptor beta chain originates from a study of shared clonotypes between healthy human individuals. Study-wide results and limits: Lower generation probabilities were found for non-shared clonotypes than for those shared by all four donors.

Comment on this clone: Its target is not known. Within the sample, other DNA sequences also encode this same CDR3.

Cells designated naive CD8 were CD45RO-negative and were positively selected for CCR7, with terminally differentiated effector memory CD45RA+ cells excluded. None of the donors, who were healthy HIV-negative adults, had recently had acute infections or vaccinations. Here immunoSEQ multiplex PCR was the method, and the copy in TCRdb shows in-frame clones only, minus some. Of hundreds of thousands of clones in the sample, around 96% were seen once. Source material: naive CD8+ T cells sorted from blood. The clonotype originates from a man aged 30-40 years in good health.

The CDR3 bases are TGCAGCGTTGAAGGGACGCTATACGAGCAGTACTTC. It encodes CSVEGTLYEQYF. The chain combines TRBV29-1 with TRBJ2-7; D not resolved. CDR3 length: 12 amino acids. CDR1 and CDR2 from the germline V gene are SQVTM and ANQGSEA. Trimming pared 1 base from V and 4 bases from J, leaving 8 bases between.